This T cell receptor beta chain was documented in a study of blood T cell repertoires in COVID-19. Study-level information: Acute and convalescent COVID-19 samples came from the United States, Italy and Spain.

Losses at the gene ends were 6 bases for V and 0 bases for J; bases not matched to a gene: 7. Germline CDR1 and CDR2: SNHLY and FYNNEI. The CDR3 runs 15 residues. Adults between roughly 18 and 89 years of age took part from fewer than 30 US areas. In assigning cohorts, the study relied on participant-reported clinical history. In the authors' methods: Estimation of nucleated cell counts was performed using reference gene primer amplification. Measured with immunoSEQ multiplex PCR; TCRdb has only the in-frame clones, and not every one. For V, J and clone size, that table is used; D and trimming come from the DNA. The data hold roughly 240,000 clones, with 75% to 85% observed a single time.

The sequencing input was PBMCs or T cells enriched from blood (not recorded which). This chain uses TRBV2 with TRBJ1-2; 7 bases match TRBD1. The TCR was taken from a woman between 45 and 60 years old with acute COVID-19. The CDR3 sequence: CASSLQGQTNYGYTF. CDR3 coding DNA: TGTGCCAGCAGCCTACAGGGACAGACTAACTATGGCTACACCTTC.